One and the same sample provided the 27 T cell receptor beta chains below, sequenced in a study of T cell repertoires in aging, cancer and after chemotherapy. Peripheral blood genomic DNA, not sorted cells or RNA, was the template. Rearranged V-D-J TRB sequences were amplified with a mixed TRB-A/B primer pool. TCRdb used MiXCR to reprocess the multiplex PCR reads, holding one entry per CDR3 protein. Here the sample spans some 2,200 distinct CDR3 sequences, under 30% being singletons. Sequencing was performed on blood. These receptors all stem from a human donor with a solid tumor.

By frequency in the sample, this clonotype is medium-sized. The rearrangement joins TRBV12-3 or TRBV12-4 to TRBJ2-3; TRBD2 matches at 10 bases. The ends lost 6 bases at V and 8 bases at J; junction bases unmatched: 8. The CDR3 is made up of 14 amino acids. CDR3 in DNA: TGTGCCAGCAGCCAAGCGGGAGGGAAAGTTACGCAGTATTTT. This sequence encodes CASSQAGGKVTQYF.

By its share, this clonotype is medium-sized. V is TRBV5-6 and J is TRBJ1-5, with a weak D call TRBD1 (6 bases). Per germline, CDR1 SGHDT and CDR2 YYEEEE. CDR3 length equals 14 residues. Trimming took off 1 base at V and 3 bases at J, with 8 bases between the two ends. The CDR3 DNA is TGTGCCAGCAGCTTGAACAGGGACAATCAGCCCCAGCATTTT. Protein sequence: CASSLNRDNQPQHF.

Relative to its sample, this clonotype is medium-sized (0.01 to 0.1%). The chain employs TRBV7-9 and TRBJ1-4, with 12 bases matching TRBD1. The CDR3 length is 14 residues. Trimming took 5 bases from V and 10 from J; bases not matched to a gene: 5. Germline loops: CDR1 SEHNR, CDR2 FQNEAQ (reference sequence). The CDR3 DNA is TGTGCCAGCAGCCGGGACAGGGGGCAAGCAAAACTGTTTTTT. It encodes CASSRDRGQAKLFF.

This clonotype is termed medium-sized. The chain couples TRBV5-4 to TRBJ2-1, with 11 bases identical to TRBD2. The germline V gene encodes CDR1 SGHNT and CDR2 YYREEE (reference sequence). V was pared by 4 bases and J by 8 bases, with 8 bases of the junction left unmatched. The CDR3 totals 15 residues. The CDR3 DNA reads TGTGCCAGCAGCCGTACTAGCGGGAGCGGCGATGAGCAGTTCTTC. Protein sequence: CASSRTSGSGDEQFF.

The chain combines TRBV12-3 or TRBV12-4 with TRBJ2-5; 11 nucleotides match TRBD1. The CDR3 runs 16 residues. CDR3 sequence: CASGLGGTGGQETQYF. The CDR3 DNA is TGTGCTAGTGGTTTGGGAGGGACAGGGGGCCAAGAGACCCAGTACTTC.

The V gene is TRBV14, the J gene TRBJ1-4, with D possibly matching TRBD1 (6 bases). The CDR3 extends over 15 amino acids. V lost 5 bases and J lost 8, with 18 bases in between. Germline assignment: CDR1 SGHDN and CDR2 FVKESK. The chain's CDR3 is CASSAKGGAGEKLFF. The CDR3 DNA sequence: TGTGCCAGCAGCGCCAAGGGGGGCGCGGGAGAAAAACTGTTTTTT.

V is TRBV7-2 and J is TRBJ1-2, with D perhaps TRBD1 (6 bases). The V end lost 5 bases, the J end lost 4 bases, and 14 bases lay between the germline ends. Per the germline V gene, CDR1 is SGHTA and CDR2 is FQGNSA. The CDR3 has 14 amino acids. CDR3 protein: CASSPRGGSYGYTF. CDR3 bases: TGTGCCAGCAGCCCTAGAGGGGGTTCCTATGGCTACACCTTC.

DNA for the CDR3: TGCAGCGTTGAGCGGGTGAGCTCCTACGAGCAGTACTTC. Translating it yields CSVERVSSYEQYF. The chain uses TRBV29-1 and TRBJ2-7, with a tentative D call TRBD2 (5 bases). Trimming shortened V by 3 bases and J by 0 bases, and 9 bases separated the two germline ends. CDR1 and CDR2 (germline): SQVTM, ANQGSEA. The CDR3 has 13 residues.

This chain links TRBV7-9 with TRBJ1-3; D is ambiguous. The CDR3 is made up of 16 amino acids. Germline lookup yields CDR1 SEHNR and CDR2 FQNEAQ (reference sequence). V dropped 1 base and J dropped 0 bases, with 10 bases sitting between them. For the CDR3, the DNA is TGTGCCAGCAGCTTAGTCGCTGGCCTCTCTGGAAACACCATATATTTT. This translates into CASSLVAGLSGNTIYF. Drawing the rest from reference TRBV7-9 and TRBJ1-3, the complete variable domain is DTGVSQNPRHKITKRGQNVTFRCDPISEHNRLYWYRQTLGQGPEFLTYFQNEAQLEKSRLLSDRFSAERPKGSFSTLEIQRTEQGDSAMYLCASSLVAGLSGNTIYFGEGSWLTVV.

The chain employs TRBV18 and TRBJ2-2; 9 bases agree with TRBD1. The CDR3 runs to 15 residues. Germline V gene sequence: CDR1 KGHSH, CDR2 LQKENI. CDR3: CVSSKGQGNTGELFF. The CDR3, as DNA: TGTGTTAGCTCAAAGGGACAGGGGAACACCGGGGAGCTGTTTTTT.

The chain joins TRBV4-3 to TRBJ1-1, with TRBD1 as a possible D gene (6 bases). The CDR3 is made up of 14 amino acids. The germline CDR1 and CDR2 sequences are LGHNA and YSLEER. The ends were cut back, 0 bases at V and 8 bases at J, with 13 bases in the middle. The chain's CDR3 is CASSQETGRTEAFF. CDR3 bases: TGCGCCAGCAGCCAAGAAACAGGGAGAACGGAAGCTTTCTTT.

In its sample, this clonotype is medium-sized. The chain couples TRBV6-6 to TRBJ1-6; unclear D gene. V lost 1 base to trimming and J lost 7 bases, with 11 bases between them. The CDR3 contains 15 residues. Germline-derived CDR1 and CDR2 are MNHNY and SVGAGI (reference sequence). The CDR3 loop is CASSYLDGLNSPLHF. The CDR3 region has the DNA TGTGCCAGCAGTTACTTGGACGGACTAAATTCACCCCTCCACTTT.

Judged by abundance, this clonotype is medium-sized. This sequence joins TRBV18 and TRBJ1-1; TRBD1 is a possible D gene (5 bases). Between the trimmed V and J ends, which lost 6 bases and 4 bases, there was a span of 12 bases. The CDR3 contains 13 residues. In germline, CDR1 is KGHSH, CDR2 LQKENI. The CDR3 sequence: CASSPLGTTEAFF. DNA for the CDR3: TGTGCCAGCTCCCCCCTCGGGACCACTGAAGCTTTCTTT. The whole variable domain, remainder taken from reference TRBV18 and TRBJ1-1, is NAGVMQNPRHLVRRRGQEARLRCSPMKGHSHVYWYRQLPEEGLKFMVYLQKENIIDESGMPKERFSAEFPKEGPSILRIQQVVRGDSAAYFCASSPLGTTEAFFGQGTRLTVV.

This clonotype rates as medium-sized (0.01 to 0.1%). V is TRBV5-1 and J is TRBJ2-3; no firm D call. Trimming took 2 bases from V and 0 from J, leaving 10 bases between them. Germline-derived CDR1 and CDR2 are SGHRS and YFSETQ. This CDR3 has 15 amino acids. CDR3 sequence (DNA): TGCGCCAGCAGCTTCAAAGGGTCTAGCACAGATACGCAGTATTTT. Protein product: CASSFKGSSTDTQYF.

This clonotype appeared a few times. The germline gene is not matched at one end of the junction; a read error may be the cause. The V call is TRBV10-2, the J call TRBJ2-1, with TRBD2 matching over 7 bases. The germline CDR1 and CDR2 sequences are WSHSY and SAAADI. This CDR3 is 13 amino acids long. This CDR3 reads CASSDLAGTGGIF. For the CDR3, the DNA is TGCGCCAGCAGTGACCTTGCCGGGACCGGGGGGATCTTC.

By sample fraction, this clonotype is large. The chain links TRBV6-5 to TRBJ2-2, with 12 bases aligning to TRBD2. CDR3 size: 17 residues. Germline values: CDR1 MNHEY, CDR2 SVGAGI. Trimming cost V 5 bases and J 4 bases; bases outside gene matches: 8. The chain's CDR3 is CASSLAGGPLGTGELFF. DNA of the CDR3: TGTGCCAGCAGTCTAGCGGGAGGGCCGTTGGGCACCGGGGAGCTGTTTTTT.

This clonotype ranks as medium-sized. CDR3 nucleotide sequence: TGTGCCAGCAGTTTGGACGACCCTACCTACAATGAGCAGTTCTTC. This gives the protein CASSLDDPTYNEQFF. The chain uses TRBV12-3 or TRBV12-4 and TRBJ2-1, with D unresolved. V lost 3 bases and J lost 2, with 11 bases in between. CDR3 length equals 15 residues.

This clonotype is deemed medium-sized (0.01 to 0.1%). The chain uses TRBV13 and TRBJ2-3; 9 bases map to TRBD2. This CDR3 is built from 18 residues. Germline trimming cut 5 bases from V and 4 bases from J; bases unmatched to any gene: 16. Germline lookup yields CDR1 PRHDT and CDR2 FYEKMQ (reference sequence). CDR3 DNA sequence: TGTGCCAGCAGCCGTTTTTCTAGCGGGGTCCGGGAGGCAGATACGCAGTATTTT. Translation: CASSRFSSGVREADTQYF.

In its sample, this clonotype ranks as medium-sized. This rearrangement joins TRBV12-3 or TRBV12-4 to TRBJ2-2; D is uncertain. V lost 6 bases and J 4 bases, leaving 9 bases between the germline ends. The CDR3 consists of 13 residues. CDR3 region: CASRSLSTGELFF. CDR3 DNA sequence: TGTGCCAGCAGGTCCTTAAGCACCGGGGAGCTGTTTTTT.

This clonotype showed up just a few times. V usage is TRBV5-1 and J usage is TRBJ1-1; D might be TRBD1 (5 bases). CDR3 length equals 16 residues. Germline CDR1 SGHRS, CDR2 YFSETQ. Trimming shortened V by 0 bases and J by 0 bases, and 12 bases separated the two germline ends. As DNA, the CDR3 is TGCGCCAGCAGCTTGGGGCCAGGGAGAGTGAACACTGAAGCTTTCTTT. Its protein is CASSLGPGRVNTEAFF.

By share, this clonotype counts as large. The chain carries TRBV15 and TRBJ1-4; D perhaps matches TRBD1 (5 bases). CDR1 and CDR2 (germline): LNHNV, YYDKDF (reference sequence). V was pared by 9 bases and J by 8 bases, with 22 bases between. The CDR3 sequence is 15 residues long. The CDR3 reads CATIVRGKGGEKLFF. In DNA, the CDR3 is TGTGCCACGATAGTCCGGGGGAAAGGCGGCGAAAAACTGTTTTTT. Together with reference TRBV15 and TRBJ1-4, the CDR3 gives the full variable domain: DAMVIQNPRYQVTQFGKPVTLSCSQTLNHNVMYWYQQKSSQAPKLLFHYYDKDFNNEADTPDNFQSRRPNTSFCFLDIRSPGLGDTAMYLCATIVRGKGGEKLFFGSGTQLSVL.

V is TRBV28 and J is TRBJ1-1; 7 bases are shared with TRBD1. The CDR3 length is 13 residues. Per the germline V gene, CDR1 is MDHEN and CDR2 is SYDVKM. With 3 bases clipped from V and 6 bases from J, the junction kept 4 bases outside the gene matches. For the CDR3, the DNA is TGTGCCAGCAGTTTGACAGGGACCCCTGAAGCTTTCTTT. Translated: CASSLTGTPEAFF.

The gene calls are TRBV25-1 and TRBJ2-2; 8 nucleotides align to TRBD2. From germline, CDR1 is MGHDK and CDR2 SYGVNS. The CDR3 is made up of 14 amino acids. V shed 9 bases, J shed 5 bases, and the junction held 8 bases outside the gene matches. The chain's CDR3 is CASLRAGGTGELFF. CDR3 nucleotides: TGTGCCAGTTTGAGGGCGGGAGGAACCGGGGAGCTGTTTTTT. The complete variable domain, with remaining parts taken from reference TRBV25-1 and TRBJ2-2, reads EADIYQTPRYLVIGTGKKITLECSQTMGHDKMYWYQQDPGMELHLIHYSYGVNSTEKGDLSSESTVSRIRTEHFPLTLESARPSHTSQYLCASLRAGGTGELFFGEGSRLTVL.

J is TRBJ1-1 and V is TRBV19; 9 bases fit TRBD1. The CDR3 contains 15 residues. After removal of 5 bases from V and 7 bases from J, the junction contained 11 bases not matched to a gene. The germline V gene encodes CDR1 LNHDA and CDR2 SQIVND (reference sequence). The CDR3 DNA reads TGTGCCAGTAGTGGTAGGACAGGGGCCGTTGGTGAAGCTTTCTTT. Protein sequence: CASSGRTGAVGEAFF. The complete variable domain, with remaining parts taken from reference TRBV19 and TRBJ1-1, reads DGGITQSPKYLFRKEGQNVTLSCEQNLNHDAMYWYRQDPGQGLRLIYYSQIVNDFQKGDIAEGYSVSREKKESFPLTVTSAQKNPTAFYLCASSGRTGAVGEAFFGQGTRLTVV.

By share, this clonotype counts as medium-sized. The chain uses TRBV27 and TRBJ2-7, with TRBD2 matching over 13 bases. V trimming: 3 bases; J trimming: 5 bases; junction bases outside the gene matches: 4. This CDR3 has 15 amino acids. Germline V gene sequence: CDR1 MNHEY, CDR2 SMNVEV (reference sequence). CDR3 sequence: CASSLRLAGGHEQYF. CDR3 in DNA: TGTGCCAGCAGTTTGCGACTAGCGGGAGGCCACGAGCAGTACTTC.

CDR3 nucleotide sequence: TGTGCCACCAGTGATGGAAAGGGGGCCCTAGGGACCCAGTACTTC. This codes for CATSDGKGALGTQYF. The chain uses TRBV24-1 and TRBJ2-5; TRBD1 matches 7 bases. The CDR3 totals 15 residues. With 3 bases clipped from V and 7 bases from J, the junction kept 10 bases outside the gene matches. From germline, CDR1 is KGHDR and CDR2 SFDVKD.

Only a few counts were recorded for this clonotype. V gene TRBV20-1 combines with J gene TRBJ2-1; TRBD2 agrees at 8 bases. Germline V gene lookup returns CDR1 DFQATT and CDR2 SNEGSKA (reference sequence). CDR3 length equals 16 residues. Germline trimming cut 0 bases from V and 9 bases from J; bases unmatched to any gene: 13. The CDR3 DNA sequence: TGCAGTGCTAGAGATCGGGGTAGCGGGGCCAGGGGTGAGCAGTTCTTC. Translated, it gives CSARDRGSGARGEQFF.